The clone carrying this TCR beta chain came up a few times. Its antigen is not known. Conversion of TCR transcripts into cDNA relied on 5'RACE template switching, which added a universal primer site and UMIs. TCRdb re-analysed the 5' RACE reads in MiXCR, keeping a single row per CDR3 protein. The data hold roughly 500,000 distinct CDR3 sequences, with about a fifth observed a single time. The sample is drawn from a study of T cells after yellow fever vaccination. The study, taken as a whole, reports: Weaker, the secondary response had a peak occurring faster, on day 5 versus 15. Clonotypes found in both CD4 and CD8 compartments made up a small share. Most primary-vaccination clones recurred post-booster (roughly 96% CD4, about 90% CD8).

This CDR3 spans 13 amino acids. The chain recombines TRBV21-1 with TRBJ2-1; the tabulated D call, TRBD1, remains unverified against the DNA. TRBV21-1 is listed as a pseudogene. Sample: PBMCs, taken 15 days after the yellow fever booster vaccination. The TCR originated in a man aged 30 to 45 who received the YFV17D yellow fever vaccine. The CDR3 sequence is CASSNARDNEQFF. As DNA, the CDR3 is TGTGCCAGCAGCAATGCCAGGGACAATGAGCAGTTCTTC.